The 29 T cell receptor beta chains below all came from one sample that was sequenced in a study of blood T cell repertoires in COVID-19. Generated by immunoSEQ multiplex PCR, the TCRdb table keeps only in-frame clones and is missing some. The sample holds around 40,000 clones, around nine tenths seen once. Sequencing was done on a sample of peripheral blood. These receptors all stem from a man aged 40-49 years with COVID-19, enrolled during active disease.

This chain connects TRBV28 to TRBJ1-4, with 7 bases matching TRBD1. The junction had 16 bases not matched to a gene; V was cut back by 4 bases and J by 8 bases. CDR1 MDHEN and CDR2 SYDVKM come from the germline V gene. The CDR3 has 17 amino acids. The CDR3 DNA sequence: TGTGCCAGCAGTTCTTTCATCTTACAGGGGACCGGAGAAAAACTGTTTTTT. Translating gives CASSSFILQGTGEKLFF. The whole variable domain, remainder taken from reference TRBV28 and TRBJ1-4, is DVKVTQSSRYLVKRTGEKVFLECVQDMDHENMFWYRQDPGLGLRLIYFSYDVKMKEKGDIPEGYSVSREKKERFSLILESASTNQTSMYLCASSSFILQGTGEKLFFGSGTQLSVL.

This clone is deemed medium-sized. The chain employs TRBV7-3 and TRBJ1-2, with TRBD1 identical over 7 bases. This CDR3 comprises 14 residues. Unmatched junction bases numbered 7, after V lost 1 base and J lost 8 bases. Germline CDR1 SGHTA, CDR2 FQGTGA. CDR3 sequence reads: CASSLNKPGGGYTF. The CDR3 bases are TGTGCCAGCAGCTTAAATAAGCCAGGGGGAGGCTACACCTTC. The complete variable domain, with remaining parts taken from reference TRBV7-3 and TRBJ1-2, reads GAGVSQTPSNKVTEKGKYVELRCDPISGHTALYWYRQSLGQGPEFLIYFQGTGAADDSGLPNDRFFAVRPEGSVSTLKIQRTERGDSAVYLCASSLNKPGGGYTFGSGTRLTVV.

The chain joins TRBV5-1 to TRBJ2-5, with a possible D match to TRBD1 (6 bases). Trimming took 4 bases from V and 2 from J, leaving 15 bases between them. Germline V gives CDR1 SGHRS, CDR2 YFSETQ. The CDR3 runs to 15 residues. CDR3 in amino acids: CASSTPQGGQETQYF. CDR3 nucleotides: TGCGCCAGCAGCACGCCACAGGGTGGACAAGAGACCCAGTACTTC.

The V gene is TRBV7-6, the J gene TRBJ2-3, with a possible D match to TRBD1 (6 bases). CDR1 and CDR2 (germline): SGHVS, FNYEAQ. The CDR3 is made up of 16 amino acids. V shed 5 bases and J shed 0 bases, with 15 bases lying between them. The CDR3 spells CASSRTGYTSTDTQYF. The CDR3 nucleotides are TGTGCCAGCAGCCGCACAGGGTACACTAGCACAGATACGCAGTATTTT.

This sequence joins TRBV2 and TRBJ2-3; the D gene is possibly TRBD2 (5 bases). The V and J ends lost 4 bases and 5 bases respectively, with 13 bases between them. In germline, CDR1 is SNHLY, CDR2 FYNNEI. This CDR3 contains 14 residues. This CDR3 is CASSASASRDTQYF. The CDR3 DNA sequence: TGTGCCAGCAGTGCCTCAGCTAGCCGAGATACGCAGTATTTT. The variable domain in full, with the rest retrieved from reference TRBV2 and TRBJ2-3, is EPEVTQTPSHQVTQMGQEVILRCVPISNHLYFYWYRQILGQKVEFLVSFYNNEISEKSEIFDDQFSVERPDGSNFTLKIRSTKLEDSAMYFCASSASASRDTQYFGPGTRLTVL.

This CDR3 reads CASSVARGGPPTDTQYF. The CDR3, as DNA: TGTGCCAGCAGCGTAGCTAGGGGGGGACCTCCCACAGATACGCAGTATTTT. The chain couples TRBV9 to TRBJ2-3; TRBD2 might be the D (7 bases). The CDR3 length is 17 residues. Germline CDR1 is SGDLS and CDR2 is YYNGEE. Between the trimmed V and J ends, which lost 0 bases and 2 bases, there was a span of 16 bases.

The chain is built from TRBV7-2 and TRBJ2-7; the D is unclear. Germline CDR1 and CDR2: SGHTA and FQGNSA. The CDR3 extends over 15 amino acids. Trimming stripped 1 base from V and 1 base from J, with 11 bases between. As DNA, the CDR3 is TGTGCCAGCAGCTTAGTTGCAGGTTTATCCTACGAGCAGTACTTC. This translates into CASSLVAGLSYEQYF.

The chain employs TRBV11-3 and TRBJ1-1, with D uncertain. The CDR3 covers 13 residues. Per germline, CDR1 SGHNT and CDR2 YENEEA. V lost 0 bases and J 5 bases, leaving 7 bases between the germline ends. CDR3 in DNA: TGTGCCAGCAGCTTAGATGAGAGGACTGAAGCTTTCTTT. Protein: CASSLDERTEAFF.

The sample holds a few counts of this clone. The chain uses TRBV19 and TRBJ1-1; D remains ambiguous. The CDR3 totals 13 residues. Trimming left V 4 bases short and J 7 bases short, with 13 bases between. Germline-derived CDR1 and CDR2 are LNHDA and SQIVND (reference sequence). CDR3 DNA: TGTGCCAGTAGTACTGGAGTCGGTGGTGAAGCTTTCTTT. Translating it yields CASSTGVGGEAFF.

This chain uses TRBV19 with TRBJ1-4, with D possibly TRBD1 on 5 matching bases. In germline, CDR1 is LNHDA, CDR2 SQIVND (reference sequence). Trimming removed 3 bases at V and 8 bases at J, with 13 bases between. This CDR3 has 14 residues. As DNA, the CDR3 is TGTGCCAGTAGTATCCAGCAGGGAAGGGAAAAACTGTTTTTT. Encoded protein: CASSIQQGREKLFF.

This chain connects TRBV4-1 to TRBJ2-3; 12 bases match TRBD2. This CDR3 spans 15 amino acids. V lost 4 bases and J lost 5; bases outside the gene matches: 4. Germline CDR1 reads MGHRA; CDR2 reads YSYEKL. CDR3 amino acids: CASSPLAGGQDTQYF. Written as DNA, the CDR3 is TGCGCCAGCAGCCCTCTAGCGGGGGGGCAAGATACGCAGTATTTT.

The V call is TRBV28, the J call TRBJ2-2; 7 bases line up with TRBD1. Germline CDR1 MDHEN, CDR2 SYDVKM. The CDR3 has 15 amino acids. Trimming at V came to 3 bases and at J to 3 bases, leaving 4 bases not matched to a gene. This chain's CDR3 is CASSFTGAYTGELFF. CDR3 DNA: TGTGCCAGCAGTTTCACAGGGGCCTACACCGGGGAGCTGTTTTTT. The complete variable domain, with remaining parts taken from reference TRBV28 and TRBJ2-2, reads DVKVTQSSRYLVKRTGEKVFLECVQDMDHENMFWYRQDPGLGLRLIYFSYDVKMKEKGDIPEGYSVSREKKERFSLILESASTNQTSMYLCASSFTGAYTGELFFGEGSRLTVL.

The chain employs TRBV27 and TRBJ2-3; D uncertain. The V and J ends lost 2 bases and 1 base respectively, with 10 bases between them. CDR1 is MNHEY and CDR2 is SMNVEV in the germline V gene (reference sequence). This CDR3 contains 15 residues. This chain's CDR3 is CASSLNGLGTDTQYF. In nucleotides, the CDR3 is TGTGCCAGCAGTTTAAATGGGCTGGGCACAGATACGCAGTATTTT.

The rearrangement joins TRBV29-1 to TRBJ1-1; TRBD1 agrees at 8 bases. V lost 4 bases and J lost 5; bases outside the gene matches: 9. CDR1 is SQVTM and CDR2 is ANQGSEA in the germline V gene. This CDR3 region has 14 residues. CDR3 sequence (DNA): TGCAGCGTTGTCGACCAGGGGGCGAGGACTGAAGCTTTCTTT. The encoded protein is CSVVDQGARTEAFF.

This clone has a single count. The gene calls are TRBV11-2 and TRBJ1-1, with no clear D. V was shortened by 4 bases and J by 2 bases, with 8 bases between the two germline ends. This CDR3 contains 13 residues. Per germline, CDR1 SGHAT and CDR2 FQNNGV. CDR3 sequence (DNA): TGTGCCAGCAGCTCACAGTTAAACACTGAAGCTTTCTTT. It codes for CASSSQLNTEAFF.

The chain is built from TRBV3-1 (or the pseudogene TRBV3-2) and TRBJ1-2, with 7 bases fitting TRBD1. The CDR3 runs 13 residues. V was pared by 4 bases and J by 8 bases, with 7 bases of the junction left unmatched. Germline loops: CDR1 LGHDT, CDR2 YNNKEL (reference sequence). CDR3 loop: CASSLQGENGYTF. The CDR3 coding sequence is TGTGCCAGCAGCCTGCAGGGGGAGAACGGCTACACCTTC.

This clone appeared a few times. This chain connects TRBV27 to TRBJ1-6; no reliable D call. CDR3 length: 16 residues. V shed 0 bases and J shed 2 bases, with 8 bases lying between them. Germline CDR1 reads MNHEY; CDR2 reads SMNVEV (reference sequence). The chain's CDR3 is CASSLSSVAYNSPLHF. The CDR3 coding sequence is TGTGCCAGCAGTTTATCGTCGGTCGCCTATAATTCACCCCTCCACTTT.

This chain connects TRBV6-1 to TRBJ1-2; TRBD1 is a possible D gene (6 bases). CDR3 length equals 13 residues. V was trimmed by 3 bases and J by 4 bases, leaving 9 bases between them. Germline-derived CDR1 and CDR2 are MNHNS and SASEGT. CDR3: CASSDRGPYGYTF. CDR3 DNA sequence: TGTGCCAGCAGTGACAGGGGCCCCTATGGCTACACCTTC.

The chain combines TRBV11-3 with TRBJ2-1; 7 bases agree with TRBD1. This CDR3 spans 15 amino acids. Looked up from germline, CDR1 is SGHNT and CDR2 is YENEEA. The trim removed 5 bases at V and 5 bases at J, leaving 9 bases unmatched. The CDR3 DNA reads TGTGCCAGCAGCCTCGAGGGACAGTGGAACAATGAGCAGTTCTTC. It codes for CASSLEGQWNNEQFF.

The rearrangement joins TRBV28 to TRBJ1-5, with a possible D match to TRBD1 (6 bases). V was clipped by 11 bases and J by 3 bases, with 14 bases between them. Germline V gene data show CDR1 as MDHEN and CDR2 as SYDVKM. This CDR3 has 13 residues. CDR3 loop: CAAAGAVNQPQHF. The CDR3 DNA is TGTGCCGCCGCAGGGGCAGTCAATCAGCCCCAGCATTTT.

The chain has TRBV5-1 and TRBJ1-2; D is possibly TRBD1 (6 bases). The CDR3 totals 14 residues. The V and J ends lost 5 bases and 2 bases respectively, with 13 bases between them. The germline V gene has CDR1 SGHRS and CDR2 YFSETQ. The CDR3 DNA reads as TGCGCCAGCAGGGACGGGACACTAAACTATGGCTACACCTTC. This codes for CASRDGTLNYGYTF.

This clone was found a few times. The chain has TRBV5-5 and TRBJ1-6; D perhaps matches TRBD1 (6 bases). The V end lost 4 bases, the J end lost 7 bases, and 18 bases lay between the germline ends. This CDR3 has 16 residues. Germline lookup yields CDR1 SGHKS and CDR2 YYEKEE (reference sequence). The CDR3 region has the DNA TGTGCCAGCAGCGAAACGGGGACAAGGGGAAATTCACCCCTCCACTTT. This codes for CASSETGTRGNSPLHF.

The gene calls are TRBV11-2 and TRBJ2-7; tentative D call: TRBD1 (5 bases). CDR3 length: 15 amino acids. The germline gives CDR1 SGHAT, CDR2 FQNNGV. V gave up 1 base and J gave up 0 bases, with 10 bases separating them. CDR3 amino acids: CASSLAQAPSYEQYF. The CDR3 DNA reads as TGTGCCAGCAGCTTAGCACAGGCTCCCTCCTACGAGCAGTACTTC.

This clone was seen only once. The chain joins TRBV6-1 to TRBJ2-1; D is possibly TRBD2 (6 bases). This CDR3 has 14 residues. The ends were cut back, 0 bases at V and 12 bases at J, with 15 bases in the middle. Germline CDR1 reads MNHNS; CDR2 reads SASEGT. This CDR3 reads CASSEAGGLGGQFF. The CDR3 DNA follows: TGTGCCAGCAGTGAAGCCGGCGGGTTGGGGGGGCAGTTCTTC.

V gene TRBV11-3 combines with J gene TRBJ1-1; D gene uncertain. The germline V gene encodes CDR1 SGHNT and CDR2 YENEEA. With 1 base removed from V and 11 bases from J, the gap between germline ends came to 8 bases. The CDR3 spans 11 residues. The CDR3, as DNA: TGTGCCAGCAGCTTAGGTGCGGGGGCTTTCTTT. This codes for CASSLGAGAFF.

The chain links TRBV16 to TRBJ1-1, with TRBD1 identical over 8 bases. Germline-derived CDR1 and CDR2 are KGHSY and FQNENV. The CDR3 covers 14 residues. V lost 2 bases, J lost 5 bases, and 4 bases stayed unmatched. CDR3 sequence (DNA): TGTGCCAGCAGCCAACTGCAGGGGGCAACTGAAGCTTTCTTT. Protein sequence: CASSQLQGATEAFF.

The chain couples TRBV21-1 to TRBJ1-1. TRBV21-1 is shown as a pseudogene. The CDR3 loop spans 10 amino acids. The DNA for the CDR3 is TGTGCCAGCCCCCTCGAGGAAGCTTTCTTT. It encodes CASPLEEAFF.

CDR3 DNA: TGTGCCAGCAGCTTACTCAAATCTGGACTAGCCCCCTACGAGCAGTACTTC. Translated, it gives CASSLLKSGLAPYEQYF. The chain couples TRBV7-2 to TRBJ2-7; 8 bases align to TRBD2. From germline, CDR1 is SGHTA and CDR2 FQGNSA. This CDR3 is built from 17 residues. The V and J ends lost 2 bases and 2 bases, in that order; junction bases with no gene match: 11.

This rearrangement joins TRBV19 to TRBJ1-2, with TRBD1 identical over 9 bases. There are 14 residues in the CDR3. Trimming removed 8 bases from V and 7 bases from J; junction bases left unmatched: 11. In germline, CDR1 is LNHDA, CDR2 SQIVND (reference sequence). The CDR3 reads CASEPGQGRGGYTF. CDR3 nucleotides: TGTGCCAGTGAACCGGGACAGGGAAGGGGTGGCTACACCTTC.